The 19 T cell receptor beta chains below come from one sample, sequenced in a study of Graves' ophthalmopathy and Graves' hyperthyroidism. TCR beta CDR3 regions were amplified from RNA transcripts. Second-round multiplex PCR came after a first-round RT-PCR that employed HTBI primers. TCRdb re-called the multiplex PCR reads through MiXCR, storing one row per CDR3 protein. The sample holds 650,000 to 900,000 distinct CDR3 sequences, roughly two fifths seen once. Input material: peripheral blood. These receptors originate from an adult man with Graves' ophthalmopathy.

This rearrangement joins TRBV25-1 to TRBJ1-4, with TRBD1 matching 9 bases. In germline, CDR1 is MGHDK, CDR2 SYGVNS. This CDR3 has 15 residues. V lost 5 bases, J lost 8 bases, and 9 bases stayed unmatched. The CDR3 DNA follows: TGTGCCAGCAGTCTACCGGGACAGGGAGGAGAAAAACTGTTTTTT. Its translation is CASSLPGQGGEKLFF.

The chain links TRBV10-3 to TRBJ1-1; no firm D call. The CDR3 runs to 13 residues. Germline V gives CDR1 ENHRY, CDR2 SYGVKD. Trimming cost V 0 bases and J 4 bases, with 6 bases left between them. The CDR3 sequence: CAISESVSTEAFF. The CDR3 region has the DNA TGTGCCATCAGTGAGTCTGTGAGCACTGAAGCTTTCTTT.

The CDR3 DNA reads as TGTGCCAGCACCTCGACGGGACAGGGGCCTGCTTGGTACTTC. Translating it yields CASTSTGQGPAWYF. The V call is TRBV11-2, the J call TRBJ2-5; 10 nucleotides align to TRBD1. There are 14 residues in the CDR3. The V segment lost 7 bases and the J segment 13 bases; nucleotides outside the gene matches: 15. Germline loops: CDR1 SGHAT, CDR2 FQNNGV.

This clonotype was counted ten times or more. CDR3 sequence reads: CASSLAGGGTEGYEQYF. The CDR3 nucleotides read TGTGCCAGCAGCTTAGCGGGCGGTGGGACAGAGGGCTACGAGCAGTACTTC. This chain joins TRBV7-9 and TRBJ2-7, with 7 bases identical to TRBD1. This CDR3 contains 17 residues. Germline CDR1 is SEHNR and CDR2 is FQNEAQ (reference sequence). V shed 0 bases and J 3 bases; nucleotides not matched to a gene: 11.

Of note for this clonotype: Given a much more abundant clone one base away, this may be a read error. This chain's CDR3 is CSATDGGDTEAFF. CDR3 nucleotides: TGCAGTGCTACCGACGGGGGGGACACTGAAGCTTTCTTT. The chain couples TRBV20-1 to TRBJ1-1, with D possibly TRBD1 on 5 matching bases. This CDR3 region has 13 residues. Deletions cut 4 bases from V and 3 bases from J, with 12 bases between. Germline V lookup: CDR1 DFQATT, CDR2 SNEGSKA (reference sequence).

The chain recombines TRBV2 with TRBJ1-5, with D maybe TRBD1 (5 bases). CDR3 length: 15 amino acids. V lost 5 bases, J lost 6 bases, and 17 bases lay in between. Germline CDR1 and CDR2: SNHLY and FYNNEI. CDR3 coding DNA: TGTGCCAGCAGTTCAGACAGCGGGATACGTCAGCCCCAGCATTTT. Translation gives CASSSDSGIRQPQHF. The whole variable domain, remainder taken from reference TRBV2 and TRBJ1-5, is EPEVTQTPSHQVTQMGQEVILRCVPISNHLYFYWYRQILGQKVEFLVSFYNNEISEKSEIFDDQFSVERPDGSNFTLKIRSTKLEDSAMYFCASSSDSGIRQPQHFGDGTRLSIL.

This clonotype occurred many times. CDR3 in amino acids: CASSEQGNYGYTF. CDR3 coding DNA: TGTGCCAGCAGCGAACAGGGAAACTATGGCTACACCTTC. The V call is TRBV19, the J call TRBJ1-2; D possibly corresponds to TRBD1 (6 bases). Germline V gives CDR1 LNHDA, CDR2 SQIVND (reference sequence). With 9 bases removed from V and 2 bases from J, the gap between germline ends came to 13 bases. This CDR3 has 13 amino acids.

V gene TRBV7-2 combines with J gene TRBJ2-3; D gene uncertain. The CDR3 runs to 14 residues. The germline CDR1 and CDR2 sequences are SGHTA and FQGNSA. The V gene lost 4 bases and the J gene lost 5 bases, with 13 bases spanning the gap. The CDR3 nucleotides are TGTGCCAGCAGCTATACTGGACCCAGAGATACGCAGTATTTT. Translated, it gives CASSYTGPRDTQYF.

The CDR3, as DNA: TGTGCCAGCAGCGACCCAGGACAGGGGCGGAACACGGTCACCGGGGAGCTGTTTTTT. It encodes CASSDPGQGRNTVTGELFF. The gene calls are TRBV9 and TRBJ2-2, with TRBD1 matching 9 bases. Trimming cost V 3 bases and J 4 bases; bases outside gene matches: 16. CDR1 SGDLS and CDR2 YYNGEE come from the germline V gene. CDR3 length: 19 amino acids. Full variable domain (rest looked up from reference TRBV9 and TRBJ2-2): DSGVTQTPKHLITATGQRVTLRCSPRSGDLSVYWYQQSLDQGLQFLIQYYNGEERAKGNILERFSAQQFPDLHSELNLSSLELGDSALYFCASSDPGQGRNTVTGELFFGEGSRLTVL.

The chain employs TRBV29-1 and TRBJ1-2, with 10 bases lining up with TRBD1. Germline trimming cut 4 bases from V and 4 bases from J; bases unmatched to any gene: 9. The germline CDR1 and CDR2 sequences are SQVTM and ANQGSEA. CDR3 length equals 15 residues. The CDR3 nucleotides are TGCAGCGTTGGCGGACAGGGGGTGGCACGCTATGGCTACACCTTC. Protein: CSVGGQGVARYGYTF.

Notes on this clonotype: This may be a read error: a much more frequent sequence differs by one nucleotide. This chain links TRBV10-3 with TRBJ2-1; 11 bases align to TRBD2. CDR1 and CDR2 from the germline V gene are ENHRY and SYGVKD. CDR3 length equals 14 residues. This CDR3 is CATSDSGGANEQFF. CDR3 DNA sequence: TGTGCCACCAGTGATAGCGGGGGGGCCAATGAGCAGTTCTTC.

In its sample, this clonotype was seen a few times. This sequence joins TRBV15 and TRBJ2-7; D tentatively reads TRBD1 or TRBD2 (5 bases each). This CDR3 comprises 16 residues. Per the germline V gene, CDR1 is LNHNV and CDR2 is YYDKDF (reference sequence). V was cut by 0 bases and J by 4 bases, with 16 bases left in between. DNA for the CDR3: TGTGCCACCAGCAGAGATCGAGGGGATTGGCTTTACGAGCAGTACTTC. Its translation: CATSRDRGDWLYEQYF.

The CDR3 nucleotides read TGTGCCAGTGGACGACTGGGGACTGAAGCTTTCTTT. It codes for CASGRLGTEAFF. The chain employs TRBV19 and TRBJ1-1; D call uncertain. Germline V gene sequence: CDR1 LNHDA, CDR2 SQIVND (reference sequence). V was trimmed by 8 bases and J by 5 bases, leaving 12 bases between them. CDR3 length: 12 amino acids.

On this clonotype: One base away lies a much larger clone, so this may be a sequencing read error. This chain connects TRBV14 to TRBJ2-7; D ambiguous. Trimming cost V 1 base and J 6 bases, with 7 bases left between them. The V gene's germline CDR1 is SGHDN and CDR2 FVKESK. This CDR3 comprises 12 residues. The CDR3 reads CASSQALTEQYF. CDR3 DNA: TGTGCCAGCAGCCAAGCATTGACCGAGCAGTACTTC.

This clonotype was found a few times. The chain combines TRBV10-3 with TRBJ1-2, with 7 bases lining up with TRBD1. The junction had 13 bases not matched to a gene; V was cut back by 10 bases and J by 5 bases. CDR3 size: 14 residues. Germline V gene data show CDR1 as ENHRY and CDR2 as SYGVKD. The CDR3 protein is CASRPGQEVYGYTF. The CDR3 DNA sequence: TGTGCCAGCAGACCCGGACAGGAGGTTTATGGCTACACCTTC.

CDR3 in DNA: TGTGACCGGACAGGGCCTGGAAACACCATATATTTT. As protein: CDRTGPGNTIYF. The chain uses TRBV11-3 and TRBJ1-3; 8 bases match TRBD1. The length of the CDR3 is 12 residues. The germline CDR1 and CDR2 sequences are SGHNT and YENEEA. The full variable domain, with the rest looked up from reference TRBV11-3 and TRBJ1-3, is EAGVVQSPRYKIIEKKQPVAFWCNPISGHNTLYWYLQNLGQGPELLIRYENEEAVDDSQLPKDRFSAERLKGVDSTLKIQPAELGDSAVYLCDRTGPGNTIYFGEGSWLTVV.

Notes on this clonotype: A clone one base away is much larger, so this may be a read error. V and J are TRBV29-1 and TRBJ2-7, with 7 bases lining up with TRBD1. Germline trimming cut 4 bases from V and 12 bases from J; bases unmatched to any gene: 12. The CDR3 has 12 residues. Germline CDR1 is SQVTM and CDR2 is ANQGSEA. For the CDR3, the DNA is TGCAGCGTTGTAGGTCAGACAGGGAACCCGTACTTC. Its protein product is CSVVGQTGNPYF.

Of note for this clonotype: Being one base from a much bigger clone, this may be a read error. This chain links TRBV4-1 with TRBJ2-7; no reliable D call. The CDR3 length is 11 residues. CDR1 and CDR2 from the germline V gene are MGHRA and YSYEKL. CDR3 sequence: CASSPYYEHYF. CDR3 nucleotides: TGCGCCAGCAGCCCATACTACGAGCATTACTTC.

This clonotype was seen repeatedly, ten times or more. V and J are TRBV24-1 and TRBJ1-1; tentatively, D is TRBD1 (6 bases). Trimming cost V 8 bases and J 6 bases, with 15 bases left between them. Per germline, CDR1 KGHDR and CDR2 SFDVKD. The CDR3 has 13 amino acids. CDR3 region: CATTNPGEPEAFF. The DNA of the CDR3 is TGTGCCACCACTAACCCAGGGGAGCCTGAAGCTTTCTTT.